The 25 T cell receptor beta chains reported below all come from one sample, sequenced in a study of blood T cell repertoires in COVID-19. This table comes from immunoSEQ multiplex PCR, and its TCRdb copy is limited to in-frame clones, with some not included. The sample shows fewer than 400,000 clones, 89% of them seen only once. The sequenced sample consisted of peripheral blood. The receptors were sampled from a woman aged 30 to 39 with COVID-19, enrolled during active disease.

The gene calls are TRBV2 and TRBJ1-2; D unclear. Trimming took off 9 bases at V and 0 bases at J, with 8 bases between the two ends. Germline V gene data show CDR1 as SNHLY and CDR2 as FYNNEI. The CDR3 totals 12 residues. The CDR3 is CARRVPNYGYTF. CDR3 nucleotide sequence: TGTGCCAGGAGGGTCCCTAACTATGGCTACACCTTC.

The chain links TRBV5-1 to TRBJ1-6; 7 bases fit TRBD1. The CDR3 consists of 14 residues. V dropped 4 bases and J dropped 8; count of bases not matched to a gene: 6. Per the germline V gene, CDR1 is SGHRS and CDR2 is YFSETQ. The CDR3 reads CASSRGQVHSPLHF. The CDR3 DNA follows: TGCGCCAGCAGCAGAGGACAGGTACATTCACCCCTCCACTTT.

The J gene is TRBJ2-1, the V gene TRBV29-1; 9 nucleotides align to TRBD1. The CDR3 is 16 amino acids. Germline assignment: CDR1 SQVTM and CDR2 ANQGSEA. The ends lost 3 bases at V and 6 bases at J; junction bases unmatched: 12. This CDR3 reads CSVDRTGAHIINEQFF. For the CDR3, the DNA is TGCAGCGTTGATAGGACAGGGGCTCATATCATCAATGAGCAGTTCTTC.

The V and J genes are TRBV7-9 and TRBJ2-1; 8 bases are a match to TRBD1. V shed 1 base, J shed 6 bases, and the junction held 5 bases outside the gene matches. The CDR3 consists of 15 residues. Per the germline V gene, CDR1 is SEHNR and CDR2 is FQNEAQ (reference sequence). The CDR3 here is CASSLGTGHTNEQFF. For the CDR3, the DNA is TGTGCCAGCAGCTTAGGGACAGGGCACACCAATGAGCAGTTCTTC.

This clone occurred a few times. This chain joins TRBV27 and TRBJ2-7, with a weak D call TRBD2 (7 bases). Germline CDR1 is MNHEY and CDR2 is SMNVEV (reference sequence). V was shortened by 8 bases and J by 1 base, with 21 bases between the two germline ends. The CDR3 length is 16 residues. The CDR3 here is CASSTPRGAKSYEQYV. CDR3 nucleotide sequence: TGTGCCAGCTCCACTCCCCGGGGGGCTAAATCCTACGAGCAGTACGTC.

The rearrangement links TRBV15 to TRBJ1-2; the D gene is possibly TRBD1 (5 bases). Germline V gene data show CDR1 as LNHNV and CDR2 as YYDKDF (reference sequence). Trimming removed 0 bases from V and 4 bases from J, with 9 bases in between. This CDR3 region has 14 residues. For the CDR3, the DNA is TGTGCCACCAGCAGAGATCTGGGGCTCTATGGCTACACCTTC. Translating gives CATSRDLGLYGYTF.

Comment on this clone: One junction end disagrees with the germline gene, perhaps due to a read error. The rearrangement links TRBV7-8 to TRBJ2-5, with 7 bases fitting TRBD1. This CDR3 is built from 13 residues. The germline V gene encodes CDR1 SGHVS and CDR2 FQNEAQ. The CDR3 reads CAGSATGKETQYF. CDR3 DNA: TGTGCCGGCAGCGCGACAGGGAAAGAGACCCAGTACTTC.

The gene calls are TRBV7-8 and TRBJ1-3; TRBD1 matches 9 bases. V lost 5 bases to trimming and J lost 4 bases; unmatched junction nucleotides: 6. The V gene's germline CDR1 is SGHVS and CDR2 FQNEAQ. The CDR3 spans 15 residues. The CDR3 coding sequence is TGTGCCAGCAGCGAACAGGGGGCGGCAGGAAACACCATATATTTT. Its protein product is CASSEQGAAGNTIYF.

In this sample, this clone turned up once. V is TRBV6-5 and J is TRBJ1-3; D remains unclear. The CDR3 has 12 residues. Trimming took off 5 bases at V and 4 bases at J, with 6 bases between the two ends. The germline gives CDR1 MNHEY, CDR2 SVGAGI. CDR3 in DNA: TGTGCCAGCAGTACTACAGGAAACACCATATATTTT. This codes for CASSTTGNTIYF.

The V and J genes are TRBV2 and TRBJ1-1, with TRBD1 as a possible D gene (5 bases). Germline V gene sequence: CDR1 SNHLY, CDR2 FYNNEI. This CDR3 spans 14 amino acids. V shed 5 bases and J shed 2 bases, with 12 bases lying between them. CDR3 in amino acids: CASSPLTVNTEAFF. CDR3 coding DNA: TGTGCCAGCAGTCCTTTGACAGTTAACACTGAAGCTTTCTTT.

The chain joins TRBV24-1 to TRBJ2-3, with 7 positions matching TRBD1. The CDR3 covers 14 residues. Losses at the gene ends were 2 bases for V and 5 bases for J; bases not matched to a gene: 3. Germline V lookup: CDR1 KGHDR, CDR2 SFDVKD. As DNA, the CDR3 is TGTGCCACCAGTGATTACAGGGGTCTAGATACGCAGTATTTT. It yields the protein CATSDYRGLDTQYF.

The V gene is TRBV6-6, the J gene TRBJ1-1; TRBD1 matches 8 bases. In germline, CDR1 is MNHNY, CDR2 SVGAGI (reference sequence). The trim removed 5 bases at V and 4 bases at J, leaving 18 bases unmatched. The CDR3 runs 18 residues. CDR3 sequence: CASSPDTLGQGSGTEAFF. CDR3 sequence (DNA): TGTGCCAGCAGTCCGGATACCCTCGGACAGGGATCGGGCACTGAAGCTTTCTTT.

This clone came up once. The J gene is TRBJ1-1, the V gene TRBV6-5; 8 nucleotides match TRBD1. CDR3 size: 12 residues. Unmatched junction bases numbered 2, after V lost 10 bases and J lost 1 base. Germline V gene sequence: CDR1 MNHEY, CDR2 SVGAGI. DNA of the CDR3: TGTGCCACACAGGGGGGGAACACTGAAGCTTTCTTT. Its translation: CATQGGNTEAFF.

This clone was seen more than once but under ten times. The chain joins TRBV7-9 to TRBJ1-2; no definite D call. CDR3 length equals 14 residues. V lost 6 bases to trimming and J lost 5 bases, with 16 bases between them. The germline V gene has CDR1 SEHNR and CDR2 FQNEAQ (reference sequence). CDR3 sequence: CASRPTGAGYGYTF. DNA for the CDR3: TGTGCCAGCAGGCCCACCGGCGCGGGTTATGGCTACACCTTC.

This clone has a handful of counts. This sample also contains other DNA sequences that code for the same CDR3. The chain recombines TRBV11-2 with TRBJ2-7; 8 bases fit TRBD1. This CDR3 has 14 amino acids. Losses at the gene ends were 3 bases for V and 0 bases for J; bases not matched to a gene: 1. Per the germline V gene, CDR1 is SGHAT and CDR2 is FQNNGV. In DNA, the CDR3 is TGTGCCAGCAGCTTTGGGACAGGCTCCTACGAGCAGTACGTC. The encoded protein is CASSFGTGSYEQYV.

CDR3 residues: CASRLQTPGTYEQYF. The CDR3 DNA sequence: TGTGCCAGCAGGCTCCAAACCCCGGGGACCTACGAGCAGTACTTC. The chain couples TRBV6-5 to TRBJ2-7; D perhaps matches TRBD2 (5 bases). Germline loops: CDR1 MNHEY, CDR2 SVGAGI. Trimming pared 6 bases from V and 2 bases from J, leaving 17 bases between. This CDR3 region has 15 residues.

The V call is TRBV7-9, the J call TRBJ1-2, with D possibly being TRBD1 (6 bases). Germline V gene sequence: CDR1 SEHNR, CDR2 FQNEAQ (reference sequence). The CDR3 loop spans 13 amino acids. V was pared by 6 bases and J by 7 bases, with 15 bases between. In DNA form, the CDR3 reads TGTGCCAGCAGTTTCACCGGGACACTTGGCTACACCTTC. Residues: CASSFTGTLGYTF.

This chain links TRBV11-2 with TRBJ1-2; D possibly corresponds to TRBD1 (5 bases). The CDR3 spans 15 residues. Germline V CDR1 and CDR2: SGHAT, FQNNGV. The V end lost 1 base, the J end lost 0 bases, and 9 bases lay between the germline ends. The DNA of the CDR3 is TGTGCCAGCAGCTTAGGAGACAGACCTAACTATGGCTACACCTTC. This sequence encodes CASSLGDRPNYGYTF.

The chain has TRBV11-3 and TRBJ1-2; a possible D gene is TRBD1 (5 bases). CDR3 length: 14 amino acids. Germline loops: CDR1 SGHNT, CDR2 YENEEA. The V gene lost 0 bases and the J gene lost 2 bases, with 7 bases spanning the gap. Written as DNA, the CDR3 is TGTGCCAGCAGCTTAGACAGGGCAAACTATGGCTACACCTTC. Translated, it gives CASSLDRANYGYTF.

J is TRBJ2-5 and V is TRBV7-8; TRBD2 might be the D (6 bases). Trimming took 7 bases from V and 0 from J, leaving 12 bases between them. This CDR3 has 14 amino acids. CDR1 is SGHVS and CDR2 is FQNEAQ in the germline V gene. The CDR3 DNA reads TGTGCCAGCACCAAGGGGAGGTACCAAGAGACCCAGTACTTC. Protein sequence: CASTKGRYQETQYF.

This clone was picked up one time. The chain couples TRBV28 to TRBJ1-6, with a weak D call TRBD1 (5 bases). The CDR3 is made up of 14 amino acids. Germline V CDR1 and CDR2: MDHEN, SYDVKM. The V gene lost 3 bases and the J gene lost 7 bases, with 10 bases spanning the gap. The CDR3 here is CASSFRGGNSPLHF. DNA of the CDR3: TGTGCCAGCAGTTTTCGGGGGGGGAATTCACCCCTCCACTTT.

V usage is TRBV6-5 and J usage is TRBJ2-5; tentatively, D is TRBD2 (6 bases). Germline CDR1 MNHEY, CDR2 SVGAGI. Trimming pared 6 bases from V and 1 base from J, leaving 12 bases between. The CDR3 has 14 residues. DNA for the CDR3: TGTGCCAGCAGCCGGGGCGGGGCCCAAGAGACCCAGTACTTC. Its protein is CASSRGGAQETQYF.

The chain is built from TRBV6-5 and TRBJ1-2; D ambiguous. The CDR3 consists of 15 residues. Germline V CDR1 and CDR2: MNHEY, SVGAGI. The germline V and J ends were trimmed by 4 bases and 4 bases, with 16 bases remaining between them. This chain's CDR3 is CASSSPGRHLYGYTF. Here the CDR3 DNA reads TGTGCCAGCAGTTCTCCGGGTCGTCACCTCTATGGCTACACCTTC.

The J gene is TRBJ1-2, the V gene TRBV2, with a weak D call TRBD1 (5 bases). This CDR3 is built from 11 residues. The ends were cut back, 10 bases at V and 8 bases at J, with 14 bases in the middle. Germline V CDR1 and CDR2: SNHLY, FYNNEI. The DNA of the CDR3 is TGTGCCACCACCTTGGGGGGGGGCTACACCTTC. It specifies CATTLGGGYTF. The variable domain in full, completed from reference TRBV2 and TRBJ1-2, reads EPEVTQTPSHQVTQMGQEVILRCVPISNHLYFYWYRQILGQKVEFLVSFYNNEISEKSEIFDDQFSVERPDGSNFTLKIRSTKLEDSAMYFCATTLGGGYTFGSGTRLTVV.

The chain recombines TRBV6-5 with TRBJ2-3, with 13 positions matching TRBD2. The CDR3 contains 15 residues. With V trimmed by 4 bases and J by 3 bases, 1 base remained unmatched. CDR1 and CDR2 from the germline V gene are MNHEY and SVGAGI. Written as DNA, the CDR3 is TGTGCCAGCAGTTGGGGACTAGCGGGGACAGATACGCAGTATTTT. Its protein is CASSWGLAGTDTQYF.